What follows describes a single T cell receptor beta chain. What it recognizes is unknown. The sample belongs to a study of T cell responses to AZD1222 COVID-19 vaccine. Broader study findings: Two doses of AZD1222 preceded a rise in Spike-specific TCR breadth and depth.

This CDR3 spans 14 amino acids. In germline, CDR1 is GTSNPN, CDR2 SVGIG (reference sequence). V was clipped by 3 bases and J by 3 bases, with 12 bases between them. Libraries were prepared by immunoSEQ multiplex PCR; TCRdb keeps only in-frame clonotypes and omits some of them. This table holds 84,000 or so clones, about 92% found once. This chain joins TRBV30 and TRBJ1-5, with a tentative D call TRBD1 (5 bases). The source was peripheral blood, collected on day 0 of AZD1222 vaccination. This sequence originates from an adult in good health. In DNA form, the CDR3 reads TGTGCCTGGAGCCCTGACAGCTACAATCAGCCCCAGCATTTT. Translation gives CAWSPDSYNQPQHF.